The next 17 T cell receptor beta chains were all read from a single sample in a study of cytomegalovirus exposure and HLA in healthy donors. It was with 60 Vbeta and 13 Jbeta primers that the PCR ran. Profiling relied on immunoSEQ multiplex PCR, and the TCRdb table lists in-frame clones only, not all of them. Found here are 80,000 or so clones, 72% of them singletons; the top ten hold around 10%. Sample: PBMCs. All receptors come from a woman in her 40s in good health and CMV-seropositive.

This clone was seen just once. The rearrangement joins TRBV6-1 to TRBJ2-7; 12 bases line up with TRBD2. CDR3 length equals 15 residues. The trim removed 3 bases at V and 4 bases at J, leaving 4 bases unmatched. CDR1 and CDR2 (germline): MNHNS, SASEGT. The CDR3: CASSDQLAGGYEQYF. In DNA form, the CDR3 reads TGTGCCAGCAGTGACCAACTAGCGGGGGGATACGAGCAGTACTTC.

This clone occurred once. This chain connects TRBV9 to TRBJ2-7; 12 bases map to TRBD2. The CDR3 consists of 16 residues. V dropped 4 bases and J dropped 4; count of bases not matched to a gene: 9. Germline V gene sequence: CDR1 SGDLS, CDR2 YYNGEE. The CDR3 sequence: CASSPWAGTSGYEQYF. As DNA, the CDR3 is TGTGCCAGCAGCCCATGGGCCGGGACTAGCGGGTACGAGCAGTACTTC.

In DNA, the CDR3 is TGCGCCAGCAGAAGTCAGAACTCTGGGGCCAACGTCCTGACTTTC. Residues: CASRSQNSGANVLTF. The gene calls are TRBV23-1 and TRBJ2-6; D remains unclear. TRBV23-1 is recorded as an ORF, its role being uncertain. V lost 6 bases and J 0 bases, leaving 9 bases between the germline ends. The CDR3 runs 15 residues.

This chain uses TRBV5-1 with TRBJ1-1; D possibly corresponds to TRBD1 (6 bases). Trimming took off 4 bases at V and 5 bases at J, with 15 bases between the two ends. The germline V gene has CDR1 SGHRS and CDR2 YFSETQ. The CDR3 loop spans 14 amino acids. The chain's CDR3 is CASSPRGGETEAFF. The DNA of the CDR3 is TGCGCCAGCAGCCCCCGGGGGGGCGAGACTGAAGCTTTCTTT.

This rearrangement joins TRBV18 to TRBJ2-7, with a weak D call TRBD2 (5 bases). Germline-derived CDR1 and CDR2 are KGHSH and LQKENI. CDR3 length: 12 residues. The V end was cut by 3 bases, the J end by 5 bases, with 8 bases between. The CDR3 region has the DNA TGTGCCAGCTCACCTGGGAGAAACGAGCAGTACTTC. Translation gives CASSPGRNEQYF.

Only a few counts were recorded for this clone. The CDR3 is CASSNTVNTEAFF. In DNA form, the CDR3 reads TGTGCCAGCAGTAATACAGTGAACACTGAAGCTTTCTTT. The chain recombines TRBV6-5 with TRBJ1-1; D is uncertain. Germline V CDR1 and CDR2: MNHEY, SVGAGI. CDR3 length: 13 residues. Trimming took off 5 bases at V and 0 bases at J, with 7 bases between the two ends.

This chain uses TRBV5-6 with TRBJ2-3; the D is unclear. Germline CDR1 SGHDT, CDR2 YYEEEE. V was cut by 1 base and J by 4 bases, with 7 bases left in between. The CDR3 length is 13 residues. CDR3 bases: TGTGCCAGCAGCTTGAACAACGCAGATACGCAGTATTTT. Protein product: CASSLNNADTQYF.

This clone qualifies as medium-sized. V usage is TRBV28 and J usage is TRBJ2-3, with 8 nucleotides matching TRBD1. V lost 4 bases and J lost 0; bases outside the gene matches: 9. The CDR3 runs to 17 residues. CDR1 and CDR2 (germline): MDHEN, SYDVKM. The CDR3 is CASSSVQGGFSTDTQYF. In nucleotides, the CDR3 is TGTGCCAGCAGTTCCGTACAGGGGGGCTTTAGCACAGATACGCAGTATTTT.

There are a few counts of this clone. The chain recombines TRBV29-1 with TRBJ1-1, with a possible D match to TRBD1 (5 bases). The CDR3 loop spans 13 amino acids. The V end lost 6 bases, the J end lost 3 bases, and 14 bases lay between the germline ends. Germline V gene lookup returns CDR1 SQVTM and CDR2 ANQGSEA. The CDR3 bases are TGCAGCGTCCACCCGTCGGGGGACACTGAAGCTTTCTTT. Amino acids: CSVHPSGDTEAFF.

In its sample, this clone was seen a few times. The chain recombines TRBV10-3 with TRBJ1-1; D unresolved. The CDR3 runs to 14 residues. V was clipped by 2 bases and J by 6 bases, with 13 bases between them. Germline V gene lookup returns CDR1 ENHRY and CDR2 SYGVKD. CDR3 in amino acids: CAISEIGFQAEAFF. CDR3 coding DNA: TGTGCCATCAGTGAGATCGGGTTTCAAGCTGAAGCTTTCTTT.

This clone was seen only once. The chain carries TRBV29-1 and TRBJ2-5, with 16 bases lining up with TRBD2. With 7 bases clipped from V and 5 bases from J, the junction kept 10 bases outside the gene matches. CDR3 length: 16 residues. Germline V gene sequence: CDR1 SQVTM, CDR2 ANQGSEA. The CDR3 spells CSAAGLAGGRGETQYF. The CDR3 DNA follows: TGCAGCGCAGCGGGACTAGCGGGAGGGCGGGGTGAGACCCAGTACTTC.

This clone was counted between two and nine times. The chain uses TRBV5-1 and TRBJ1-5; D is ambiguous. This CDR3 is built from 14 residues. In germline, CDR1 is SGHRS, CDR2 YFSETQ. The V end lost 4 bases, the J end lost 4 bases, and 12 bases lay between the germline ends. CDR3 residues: CASSPAGVNQPQHF. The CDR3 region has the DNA TGCGCCAGCAGCCCGGCAGGCGTAAATCAGCCCCAGCATTTT.

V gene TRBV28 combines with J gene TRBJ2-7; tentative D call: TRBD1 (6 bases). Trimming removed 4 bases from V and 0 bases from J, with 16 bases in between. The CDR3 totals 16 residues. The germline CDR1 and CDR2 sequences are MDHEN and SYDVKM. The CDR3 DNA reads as TGTGCCAGCAGTTCAATTAAACAGGGTAGCTCCTACGAGCAGTACTTC. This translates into CASSSIKQGSSYEQYF. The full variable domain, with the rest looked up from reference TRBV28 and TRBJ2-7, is DVKVTQSSRYLVKRTGEKVFLECVQDMDHENMFWYRQDPGLGLRLIYFSYDVKMKEKGDIPEGYSVSREKKERFSLILESASTNQTSMYLCASSSIKQGSSYEQYFGPGTRLTVT.

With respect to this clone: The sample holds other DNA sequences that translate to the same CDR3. The CDR3 loop reads CASSLAGSLAYEQYF. The DNA of the CDR3 is TGCGCCAGCAGCTTAGCGGGATCGCTCGCCTACGAGCAGTACTTC. V and J are TRBV5-1 and TRBJ2-7; 7 positions match TRBD2. CDR1 and CDR2 (germline): SGHRS, YFSETQ. Germline trimming cut 2 bases from V and 2 bases from J; bases unmatched to any gene: 7. This CDR3 spans 15 amino acids.

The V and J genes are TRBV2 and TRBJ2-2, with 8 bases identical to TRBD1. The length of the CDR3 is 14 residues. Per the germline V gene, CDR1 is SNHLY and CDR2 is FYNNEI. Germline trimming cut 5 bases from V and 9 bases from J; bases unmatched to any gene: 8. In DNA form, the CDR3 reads TGTGCCAGCAGTCTCCAAGACAGGGGCCGGGAGCTGTTTTTT. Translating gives CASSLQDRGRELFF.

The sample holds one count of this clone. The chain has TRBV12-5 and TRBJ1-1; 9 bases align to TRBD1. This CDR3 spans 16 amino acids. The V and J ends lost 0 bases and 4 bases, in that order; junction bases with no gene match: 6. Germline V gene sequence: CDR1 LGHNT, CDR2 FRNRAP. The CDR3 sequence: CASGLVSGQGSTEAFF. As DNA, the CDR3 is TGTGCTAGTGGTTTGGTCTCCGGACAGGGGTCCACTGAAGCTTTCTTT.

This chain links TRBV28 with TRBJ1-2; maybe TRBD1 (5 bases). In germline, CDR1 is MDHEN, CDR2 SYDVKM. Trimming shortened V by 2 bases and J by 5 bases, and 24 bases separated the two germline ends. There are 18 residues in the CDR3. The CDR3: CASSLILAGQNGGYGYTF. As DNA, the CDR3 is TGTGCCAGCAGTTTAATCTTGGCGGGGCAAAATGGGGGATATGGCTACACCTTC.